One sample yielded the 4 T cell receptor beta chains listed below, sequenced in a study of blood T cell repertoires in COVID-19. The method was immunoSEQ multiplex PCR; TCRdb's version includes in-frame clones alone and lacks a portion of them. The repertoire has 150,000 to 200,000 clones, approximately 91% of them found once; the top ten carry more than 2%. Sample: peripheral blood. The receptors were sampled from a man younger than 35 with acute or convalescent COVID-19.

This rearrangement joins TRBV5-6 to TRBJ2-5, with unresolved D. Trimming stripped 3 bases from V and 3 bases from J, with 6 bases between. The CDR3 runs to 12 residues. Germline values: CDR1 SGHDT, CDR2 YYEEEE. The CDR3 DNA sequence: TGTGCCAGCAGCTATGAGGAAGAGACCCAGTACTTC. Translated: CASSYEEETQYF.

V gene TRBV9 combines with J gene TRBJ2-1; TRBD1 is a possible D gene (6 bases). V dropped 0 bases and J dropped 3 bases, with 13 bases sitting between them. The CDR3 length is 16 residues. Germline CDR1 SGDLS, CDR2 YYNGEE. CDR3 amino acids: CASSVDQGKNYNEQFF. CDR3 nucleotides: TGTGCCAGCAGCGTAGACCAGGGGAAAAACTACAATGAGCAGTTCTTC.

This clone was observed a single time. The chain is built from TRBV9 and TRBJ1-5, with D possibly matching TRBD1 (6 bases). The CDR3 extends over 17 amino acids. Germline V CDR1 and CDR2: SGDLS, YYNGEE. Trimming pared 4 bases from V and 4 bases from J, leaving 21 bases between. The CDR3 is CASSPLPGQRPNQPQHF. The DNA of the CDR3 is TGTGCCAGCAGCCCCCTCCCAGGACAGCGTCCAAATCAGCCCCAGCATTTT.

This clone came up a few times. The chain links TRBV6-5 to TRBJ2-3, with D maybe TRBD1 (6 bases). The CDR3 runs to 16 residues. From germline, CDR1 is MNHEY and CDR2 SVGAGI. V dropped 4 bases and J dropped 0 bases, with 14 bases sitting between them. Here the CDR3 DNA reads TGTGCCAGCAGTTCACCCCTCAGGGGTAGCACAGATACGCAGTATTTT. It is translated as CASSSPLRGSTDTQYF.